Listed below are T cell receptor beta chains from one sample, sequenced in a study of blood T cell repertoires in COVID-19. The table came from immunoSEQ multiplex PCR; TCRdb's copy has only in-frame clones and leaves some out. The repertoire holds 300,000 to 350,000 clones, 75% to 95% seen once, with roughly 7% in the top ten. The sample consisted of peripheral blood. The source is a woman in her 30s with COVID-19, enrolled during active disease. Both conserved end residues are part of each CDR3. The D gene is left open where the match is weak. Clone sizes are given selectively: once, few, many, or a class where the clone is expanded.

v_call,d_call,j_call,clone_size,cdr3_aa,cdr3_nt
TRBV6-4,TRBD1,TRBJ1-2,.,CASSDAPGTDYGYTF,TGTGCCAGCAGTGACGCCCCGGGGACAGACTATGGCTACACCTTC
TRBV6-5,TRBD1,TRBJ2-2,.,CASSLRDRNTGELFF,TGTGCCAGCAGTCTCCGGGACAGAAACACCGGGGAGCTGTTTTTT
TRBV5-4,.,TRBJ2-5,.,CASSLPEETQYF,TGTGCCAGCAGCTTGCCCGAAGAGACCCAGTACTTC
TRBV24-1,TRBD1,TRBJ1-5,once,CATSDLEGAVFNQPQHF,TGTGCCACCAGTGATTTGGAGGGGGCGGTATTCAATCAGCCCCAGCATTTT
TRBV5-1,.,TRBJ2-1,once,CASSLDQGNEQFF,TGCGCCAGCAGCTTGGATCAGGGCAATGAGCAGTTCTTC
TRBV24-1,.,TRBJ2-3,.,CATSDFGGKADTQYF,TGTGCCACCAGTGATTTCGGCGGGAAGGCAGATACGCAGTATTTT
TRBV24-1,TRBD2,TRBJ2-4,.,CATSDGRLAGAKNIQYF,TGTGCCACCAGTGATGGGCGACTAGCGGGAGCCAAAAACATTCAGTACTTC
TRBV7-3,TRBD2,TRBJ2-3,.,CASSSSGGLADTQYF,TGTGCCAGCAGTTCTAGCGGTGGCCTGGCAGATACGCAGTATTTT
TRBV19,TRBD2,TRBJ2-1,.,CASSITGTSGINEQFF,TGTGCCAGTAGTATAACCGGGACTAGCGGGATTAATGAGCAGTTCTTC
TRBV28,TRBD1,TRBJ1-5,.,CASKEAGGTVQPQHF,TGTGCCAGCAAGGAAGCAGGGGGAACGGTGCAGCCCCAGCATTTT
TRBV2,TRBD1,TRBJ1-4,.,CASTREGAPNEKLFF,TGTGCCAGCACCCGAGAGGGGGCGCCTAATGAAAAACTGTTTTTT
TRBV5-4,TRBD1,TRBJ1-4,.,CASSLGGTGINEKLFF,TGTGCCAGCAGCTTGGGGGGGACAGGGATTAATGAAAAACTGTTTTTT
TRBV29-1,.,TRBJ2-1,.,CSVEILALGDEQFF,TGCAGCGTTGAAATCCTAGCTTTAGGCGATGAGCAGTTCTTC
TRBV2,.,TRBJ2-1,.,CASSKDISPYNEQFF,TGTGCCAGCAGTAAAGATATTTCCCCCTACAATGAGCAGTTCTTC
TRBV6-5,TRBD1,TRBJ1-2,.,CASNRGPGYTF,TGTGCCAGCAACAGGGGGCCAGGCTACACCTTC
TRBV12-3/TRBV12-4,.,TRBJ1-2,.,CASSLGQWYGYTF,TGTGCCAGCAGTTTAGGTCAGTGGTATGGCTACACCTTC
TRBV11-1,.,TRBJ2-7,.,CASRDSKSSYEQYF,TGTGCCAGCAGGGATAGCAAAAGTTCCTACGAGCAGTACTTC
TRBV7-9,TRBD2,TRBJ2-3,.,CASSLGSGTSTDTQYF,TGTGCCAGCAGCTTAGGATCCGGGACTAGCACCGATACGCAGTATTTT
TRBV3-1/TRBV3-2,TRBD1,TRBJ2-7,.,CASSPAAGTGKFYEQYF,TGTGCCAGCAGCCCCGCAGCGGGGACAGGGAAGTTCTACGAGCAGTACTTC
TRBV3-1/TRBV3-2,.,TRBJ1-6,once,CASSQEQNSPLHF,TGTGCCAGCAGCCAAGAGCAGAATTCACCCCTCCACTTT
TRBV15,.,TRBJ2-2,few,CATSRDFFRGGELFF,TGTGCCACCAGCAGAGATTTCTTTCGGGGCGGGGAGCTGTTTTTT
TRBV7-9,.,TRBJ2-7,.,CASSLRQPSPSYEQYF,TGTGCCAGCAGCTTACGACAGCCCTCGCCCTCCTACGAGCAGTACTTC
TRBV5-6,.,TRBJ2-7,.,CASSGDLGAPSYEQYF,TGTGCCAGCAGCGGAGACTTGGGGGCCCCCTCCTACGAGCAGTACTTC
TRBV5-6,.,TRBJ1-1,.,CASSRGAVTEAFF,TGTGCCAGCAGCCGGGGTGCAGTCACTGAAGCTTTCTTT
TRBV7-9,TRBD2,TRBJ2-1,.,CASSLGRGAGLVGEQFF,TGTGCCAGCAGCTTAGGTCGCGGAGCGGGGTTAGTCGGGGAGCAGTTCTTC
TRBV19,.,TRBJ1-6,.,CASPRPWAPLHF,TGTGCCAGTCCCAGGCCCTGGGCACCCCTCCACTTT
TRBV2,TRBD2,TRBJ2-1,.,CASSGSLGLAEYNEQFF,TGTGCCAGCAGCGGAAGCTTGGGACTAGCGGAATACAATGAGCAGTTCTTC
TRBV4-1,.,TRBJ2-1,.,CASRPGTVPYNEQFF,TGCGCCAGCAGACCCGGGACTGTACCTTACAATGAGCAGTTCTTC
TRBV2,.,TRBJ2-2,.,CASSAPGRTGELFF,TGTGCCAGCAGTGCCCCGGGTCGGACCGGGGAGCTGTTTTTT
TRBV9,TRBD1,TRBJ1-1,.,CASSVAGLQGTEAFF,TGTGCCAGCAGCGTAGCGGGCCTACAGGGGACTGAAGCTTTCTTT
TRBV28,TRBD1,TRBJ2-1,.,CASSLWGQGRNEQFF,TGTGCCAGCAGTTTATGGGGACAGGGAAGAAATGAGCAGTTCTTC
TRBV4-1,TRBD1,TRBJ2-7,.,CASSPSGTGIFYEQYF,TGCGCCAGCAGCCCTTCCGGGACAGGGATATTCTACGAGCAGTACTTC
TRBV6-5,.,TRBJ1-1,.,CASSYVGGNTEAFF,TGTGCCAGCAGTTACGTGGGGGGGAACACTGAAGCTTTCTTT
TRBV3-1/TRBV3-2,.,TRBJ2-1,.,CASKSGISSNEQFF,TGTGCCAGCAAGTCAGGGATTTCGTCCAATGAGCAGTTCTTC
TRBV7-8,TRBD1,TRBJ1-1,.,CASSGPPRGAAEAFF,TGTGCCAGCAGCGGACCTCCCAGGGGGGCAGCTGAAGCTTTCTTT
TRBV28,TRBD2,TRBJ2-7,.,CASSVAGASYEQYF,TGTGCCAGCAGTGTAGCGGGAGCTTCGTACGAGCAGTACTTC
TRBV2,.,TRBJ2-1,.,CASNLAVEQFF,TGTGCCAGCAACCTGGCAGTTGAGCAGTTCTTC
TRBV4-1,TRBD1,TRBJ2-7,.,CASSLGAGGYEQYF,TGCGCCAGCAGCCTGGGGGCAGGGGGCTACGAGCAGTACTTC
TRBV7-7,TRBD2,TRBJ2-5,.,CASSLGAGGETQYF,TGTGCTAGCAGCTTAGGGGCGGGAGGGGAGACCCAGTACTTC
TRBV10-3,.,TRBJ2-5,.,CAISESQGIQETQYF,TGTGCCATCAGTGAGTCTCAGGGAATTCAAGAGACCCAGTACTTC
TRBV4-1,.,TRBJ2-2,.,CASSQDPKGGFANTGELFF,TGCGCCAGCAGCCAAGATCCCAAAGGGGGATTTGCGAACACCGGGGAGCTGTTTTTT
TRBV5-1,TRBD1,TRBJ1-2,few,CASMGQGKGGYTF,TGCGCCAGCATGGGACAGGGAAAAGGTGGCTACACCTTC
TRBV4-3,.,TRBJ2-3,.,CASSHSQGPGQSTDTQYF,TGCGCCAGCAGCCACTCCCAAGGCCCAGGGCAAAGCACAGATACGCAGTATTTT
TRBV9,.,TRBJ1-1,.,CASSVVLGGTEAFF,TGTGCCAGCAGCGTAGTGTTAGGGGGCACTGAAGCTTTCTTT
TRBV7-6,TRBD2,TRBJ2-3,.,CASRPGPGGADTQYF,TGTGCCAGCAGACCAGGTCCGGGGGGGGCAGATACGCAGTATTTT
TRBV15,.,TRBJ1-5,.,CATSRDQASSQHF,TGTGCCACCAGCAGAGATCAGGCCTCCTCGCAGCATTTT
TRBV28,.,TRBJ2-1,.,CASRLSARLYNEQFF,TGTGCCAGCAGACTAAGCGCTCGCTTATACAATGAGCAGTTCTTC